This T cell receptor beta chain was observed in a study of cytomegalovirus exposure and HLA in healthy donors. General study points: With further analysis later on, most CMV-associated TCR beta chains appeared HLA-restricted. Presence/absence analyses assumed roughly uniform sequencing depth across donors.

PCR employed 60 Vbeta and 13 Jbeta primers. Generated by immunoSEQ multiplex PCR, the TCRdb table keeps only in-frame clones and is missing some. The sample consists of some 120,000 clones, 60% to 75% of them appearing once. Note on this clone: The antigen remains undetermined.

CDR3 length equals 14 residues. J was trimmed by 3 bases and V by 2 bases; bases with no gene match: 1. Germline assignment: CDR1 SGHNT and CDR2 YYREEE (reference sequence). Sequencing was performed on PBMCs. The chain carries TRBV5-4 and TRBJ2-3; TRBD2 agrees at 9 bases. This TCR derives from a woman aged 45 to 65 in good health and CMV-seropositive. The chain's CDR3 is CASSFAGGTDTQYF. In DNA form, the CDR3 reads TGTGCCAGCAGCTTCGCGGGGGGGACAGATACGCAGTATTTT.